The 30 T cell receptor beta chains below all came from one sample that was sequenced in a study of radiation and T cells in renal cell carcinoma. Specified time point: blood 4 weeks post-SBRT, at nephrectomy. The treatment here: 15 Gy SBRT to primary tumor, nephrectomy 4 weeks later. TCRdb's table, derived via immunoSEQ multiplex PCR, lists solely in-frame clones and lacks some. The repertoire includes just under 150,000 clones, 80% to 90% of them detected once, and around 17% sits in the top ten. Sequencing was performed on blood, taken from a patient whose treatment included radiotherapy and nephrectomy. The receptors were gathered from a woman between 45 and 65 years old with renal cell carcinoma.

This clone was detected a few times. The chain employs TRBV7-8 and TRBJ1-5; D unresolved. CDR3 length: 14 residues. The V and J ends lost 2 bases and 2 bases respectively, with 7 bases between them. The germline V gene encodes CDR1 SGHVS and CDR2 FQNEAQ. The CDR3 sequence: CASSLYSGNQPQHF. As DNA, the CDR3 is TGTGCCAGCAGCTTATACTCGGGCAATCAGCCCCAGCATTTT.

This clone was observed a single time. The rearrangement joins TRBV7-3 to TRBJ2-1, with TRBD2 matching over 9 bases. Trimming removed 5 bases from V and 8 bases from J; junction bases left unmatched: 10. The V gene's germline CDR1 is SGHTA and CDR2 FQGTGA. The length of the CDR3 is 15 residues. The CDR3 sequence is CASSPGVAGVDEQFF. In DNA, the CDR3 is TGTGCCAGCAGCCCCGGGGTAGCGGGAGTGGATGAGCAGTTCTTC. The full variable domain, with the rest looked up from reference TRBV7-3 and TRBJ2-1, is GAGVSQTPSNKVTEKGKYVELRCDPISGHTALYWYRQSLGQGPEFLIYFQGTGAADDSGLPNDRFFAVRPEGSVSTLKIQRTERGDSAVYLCASSPGVAGVDEQFFGPGTRLTVL.

The V and J genes are TRBV13 and TRBJ1-1, with TRBD1 matching 7 bases. This CDR3 spans 15 amino acids. The ends lost 3 bases at V and 4 bases at J; junction bases unmatched: 8. Germline V gene data show CDR1 as PRHDT and CDR2 as FYEKMQ (reference sequence). The CDR3 DNA sequence: TGTGCCAGCAGCTTTAGACAGGGATTACCCACTGAAGCTTTCTTT. This sequence encodes CASSFRQGLPTEAFF.

The DNA for the CDR3 is TGTGCCAGCAGCTTAGATAGGACGTACGAGCAGTACTTC. It encodes CASSLDRTYEQYF. The J gene is TRBJ2-5, the V gene TRBV11-2, with unresolved D. The J call may be wrong; the DNA end is better matched by TRBJ2-7. This CDR3 spans 13 amino acids. The germline V gene encodes CDR1 SGHAT and CDR2 FQNNGV.

This clone was recorded only once. J is TRBJ1-2 and V is TRBV6-5; D possibly corresponds to TRBD1 (5 bases). The V gene's germline CDR1 is MNHEY and CDR2 SVGAGI. CDR3 length: 14 amino acids. The V and J ends lost 4 bases and 8 bases respectively, with 17 bases between them. Here the CDR3 reads CASSSLTGTRGYTF. The DNA of the CDR3 is TGTGCCAGCAGTTCACTGACGGGGACGAGAGGCTACACCTTC.

In nucleotides, the CDR3 is TGCAGCGTTGATTCGGGAGGGAACACCGGGGAGCTGTTTTTT. Translated, it gives CSVDSGGNTGELFF. This chain links TRBV29-1 with TRBJ2-2, with TRBD2 identical over 7 bases. CDR3 length: 14 amino acids. Germline V lookup: CDR1 SQVTM, CDR2 ANQGSEA. With 3 bases clipped from V and 1 base from J, the junction kept 2 bases outside the gene matches.

The genes are TRBV9 and TRBJ2-1; D remains ambiguous. V lost 0 bases to trimming and J lost 1 base, with 11 bases between them. This CDR3 contains 16 residues. In germline, CDR1 is SGDLS, CDR2 YYNGEE. CDR3 sequence: CASSVESRLSYNEQFF. CDR3 DNA sequence: TGTGCCAGCAGCGTAGAGTCGCGTTTATCCTACAATGAGCAGTTCTTC.

The chain joins TRBV16 to TRBJ2-4; either TRBD1 or TRBD2 may fit D (5 bases each). Trimming took off 8 bases at V and 0 bases at J, with 14 bases between the two ends. Germline V gene sequence: CDR1 KGHSY, CDR2 FQNENV. CDR3 length: 15 residues. CDR3 DNA: TGTGCCAGCGCCGGGACGGTCCTAGCCAAAAACATTCAGTACTTC. Protein product: CASAGTVLAKNIQYF.

This chain joins TRBV11-2 and TRBJ2-1; D remains unclear. CDR3 length equals 13 residues. Trimming pared 8 bases from V and 4 bases from J, leaving 12 bases between. Germline CDR1 SGHAT, CDR2 FQNNGV. The CDR3 region is CASSLGRYNEQFF. Here the CDR3 DNA reads TGTGCCAGCTCGCTAGGACGTTACAATGAGCAGTTCTTC.

Only one count was recorded for this clone. V usage is TRBV27 and J usage is TRBJ1-2, with D hard to call. Germline assignment: CDR1 MNHEY and CDR2 SMNVEV (reference sequence). The CDR3 length is 17 residues. V gave up 0 bases and J gave up 4 bases, with 18 bases separating them. CDR3 DNA sequence: TGTGCCAGCAGTTTATCGCCCCTGTTACGTGGCAGCTATGGCTACACCTTC. This gives the protein CASSLSPLLRGSYGYTF.

This sequence joins TRBV7-2 and TRBJ2-7; TRBD1 or TRBD2 may be the D gene (6 bases each). Germline V gene sequence: CDR1 SGHTA, CDR2 FQGNSA. The CDR3 runs 11 residues. V was pared by 11 bases and J by 7 bases, with 15 bases between. CDR3 sequence: CAARQGREQYF. In DNA, the CDR3 is TGTGCCGCCAGGCAGGGGAGGGAGCAGTACTTC. The whole variable domain, filled in from reference TRBV7-2 and TRBJ2-7, reads GAGVSQSPSNKVTEKGKDVELRCDPISGHTALYWYRQSLGQGLEFLIYFQGNSAPDKSGLPSDRFSAERTGGSVSTLTIQRTQQEDSAVYLCAARQGREQYFGPGTRLTVT.

This chain uses TRBV7-2 with TRBJ1-1, with 7 bases matching TRBD1. V gave up 2 bases and J gave up 1 base; unmatched junction bases: 4. The CDR3 loop spans 15 amino acids. Germline V gives CDR1 SGHTA, CDR2 FQGNSA. CDR3 region: CASSLSGGSNTEAFF. The CDR3 DNA reads TGTGCCAGCAGCTTATCAGGGGGATCGAACACTGAAGCTTTCTTT.

This clone was counted a single time. CDR3 sequence reads: CASSGPSTSGRAYEQYF. DNA of the CDR3: TGCGCCAGCAGTGGACCATCGACGAGCGGGAGGGCCTACGAGCAGTACTTC. The rearrangement joins TRBV10-2 to TRBJ2-7; 10 bases are shared with TRBD2. Germline CDR1 WSHSY, CDR2 SAAADI. V shed 4 bases and J 2 bases; nucleotides not matched to a gene: 11. CDR3 length: 17 residues.

The chain employs TRBV7-2 and TRBJ1-1, with TRBD1 matching 10 bases. After removal of 5 bases from V and 10 bases from J, the junction contained 10 bases not matched to a gene. The germline gives CDR1 SGHTA, CDR2 FQGNSA. The CDR3 totals 14 residues. The CDR3 loop is CASSTDRGILGAFF. Written as DNA, the CDR3 is TGTGCCAGCAGCACGGACAGGGGGATTTTGGGAGCTTTCTTT.

The chain has TRBV13 and TRBJ2-1, with 10 bases identical to TRBD2. Per the germline V gene, CDR1 is PRHDT and CDR2 is FYEKMQ (reference sequence). Trimming cost V 5 bases and J 2 bases; bases outside gene matches: 9. This CDR3 spans 17 amino acids. The CDR3 bases are TGTGCCAGCAGCCAAGGCCCTAGCGGGAGCACCTACAATGAGCAGTTCTTC. It yields the protein CASSQGPSGSTYNEQFF.

Here the CDR3 reads CASSTLSPGSGYTEAFF. CDR3 nucleotide sequence: TGCGCCAGCAGCACCTTAAGTCCAGGATCGGGATACACTGAAGCTTTCTTT. This sequence joins TRBV5-1 and TRBJ1-1; D gene uncertain. This CDR3 has 17 amino acids. Germline-derived CDR1 and CDR2 are SGHRS and YFSETQ. Trimming took off 4 bases at V and 3 bases at J, with 22 bases between the two ends.

The chain is built from TRBV7-2 and TRBJ2-2; D is perhaps TRBD2 (5 bases). The germline gives CDR1 SGHTA, CDR2 FQGNSA. V lost 4 bases to trimming and J lost 5 bases, with 8 bases between them. The CDR3 has 13 amino acids. Written as DNA, the CDR3 is TGTGCCAGCAGCTCGTCGGGGACCGGGGAGCTGTTTTTT. Protein: CASSSSGTGELFF.

This chain connects TRBV6-5 to TRBJ2-3, with D perhaps assigned TRBD1 or TRBD2 (5 bases each). V was trimmed by 0 bases and J by 1 base, leaving 8 bases between them. CDR1 and CDR2 (germline): MNHEY, SVGAGI. This CDR3 contains 15 residues. The chain's CDR3 is CASSYSGRRTDTQYF. The CDR3 region has the DNA TGTGCCAGCAGTTACTCGGGACGGCGCACAGATACGCAGTATTTT.

V is TRBV4-3 and J is TRBJ2-3; TRBD1 is a possible D gene (5 bases). From germline, CDR1 is LGHNA and CDR2 YSLEER. This CDR3 is 16 amino acids long. V lost 1 base to trimming and J lost 3 bases, with 14 bases between them. Here the CDR3 DNA reads TGCGCCAGCAGCCAAGGCCAGGACATTATTACAGATACGCAGTATTTT. Protein: CASSQGQDIITDTQYF.

The chain recombines TRBV4-3 with TRBJ2-7, with 7 bases matching TRBD1. In germline, CDR1 is LGHNA, CDR2 YSLEER. The CDR3 is 14 residues long. V was clipped by 0 bases and J by 6 bases; unmatched bases: 5. CDR3 DNA: TGCGCCAGCAGCCAAGAATACAGGGGCGGCGAGCAGTACTTC. It is translated as CASSQEYRGGEQYF.

The chain joins TRBV5-1 to TRBJ1-2, with D possibly being TRBD1 (6 bases). CDR1 and CDR2 (germline): SGHRS, YFSETQ. V was trimmed by 1 base and J by 6 bases, leaving 19 bases between them. CDR3 length: 16 residues. The CDR3 loop reads CASSLPGNREVDGYTF. CDR3 coding DNA: TGCGCCAGCAGCTTGCCGGGAAACAGGGAGGTGGATGGCTACACCTTC.

The chain couples TRBV7-2 to TRBJ1-2, with 8 positions matching TRBD1. The CDR3 is 12 residues long. Trimming removed 8 bases from V and 5 bases from J; junction bases left unmatched: 4. CDR1 is SGHTA and CDR2 is FQGNSA in the germline V gene. CDR3 region: CASGTGLYGYTF. The CDR3 DNA reads TGTGCCAGCGGGACAGGATTATATGGCTACACCTTC.

The rearrangement uses TRBV19 and TRBJ1-5, with TRBD1 identical over 11 bases. The CDR3 runs 15 residues. Germline assignment: CDR1 LNHDA and CDR2 SQIVND (reference sequence). Trimming at V came to 10 bases and at J to 2 bases, leaving 7 bases not matched to a gene. DNA of the CDR3: TGTGCCACGGACAGGGGGCTCAGGGGCAATCAGCCCCAGCATTTT. Its translation is CATDRGLRGNQPQHF.

V gene TRBV19 combines with J gene TRBJ2-1; no definite D call. V shed 9 bases and J shed 3 bases, with 12 bases lying between them. The CDR3 is 13 amino acids. Germline CDR1 and CDR2: LNHDA and SQIVND (reference sequence). CDR3 bases: TGTGCCAGCACAACCCTGGACTACAATGAGCAGTTCTTC. Its translation is CASTTLDYNEQFF.

The chain uses TRBV6-7 and TRBJ2-7; either TRBD1 or TRBD2 may fit D (5 bases each). TRBV6-7 is recorded as an ORF, its role being uncertain. Trimming stripped 4 bases from V and 12 bases from J, with 13 bases between. The CDR3 covers 11 residues. This CDR3 is CASSSRGFRYF. The CDR3 DNA reads TGTGCCAGCAGTTCCCGGGGCTTCAGGTACTTC.

The rearrangement links TRBV6-1 to TRBJ1-2; D is unresolved. Germline V gives CDR1 MNHNS, CDR2 SASEGT. The germline V and J ends were trimmed by 3 bases and 2 bases, with 7 bases remaining between them. The CDR3 is made up of 13 amino acids. The CDR3 region is CASSETANYGYTF. DNA of the CDR3: TGTGCCAGCAGTGAGACGGCAAACTATGGCTACACCTTC.

The V call is TRBV6-5, the J call TRBJ1-5; 7 nucleotides align to TRBD1. This CDR3 is 13 amino acids long. Per the germline V gene, CDR1 is MNHEY and CDR2 is SVGAGI. Trimming at V came to 6 bases and at J to 9 bases, leaving 8 bases not matched to a gene. This CDR3 reads CASSVGQRTPQHF. The CDR3 nucleotides read TGTGCCAGCAGCGTGGGACAGAGAACGCCCCAGCATTTT.

The chain employs TRBV19 and TRBJ1-2; possibly TRBD1 for D (6 bases). V was shortened by 3 bases and J by 8 bases, with 16 bases between the two germline ends. Germline CDR1 reads LNHDA; CDR2 reads SQIVND (reference sequence). The CDR3 runs 14 residues. The CDR3 spells CASSMVYRELGYTF. The DNA for the CDR3 is TGTGCCAGTAGTATGGTATACAGGGAATTAGGCTACACCTTC.

The table lists this clone with a few counts. This chain uses TRBV7-9 with TRBJ1-1, with D unresolved. Germline V lookup: CDR1 SEHNR, CDR2 FQNEAQ (reference sequence). V shed 5 bases and J shed 6 bases, with 10 bases lying between them. The CDR3 length is 12 residues. The CDR3 DNA follows: TGTGCCAGCAGCCCCGATGGAGCTGAAGCTTTCTTT. Translated, it gives CASSPDGAEAFF.

This clone was detected only once. The rearrangement uses TRBV9 and TRBJ1-3; 7 bases are a match to TRBD1. CDR1 SGDLS and CDR2 YYNGEE come from the germline V gene. With V trimmed by 4 bases and J by 0 bases, 7 bases remained unmatched. This CDR3 is built from 16 residues. CDR3 amino acids: CASSPWDSNSGNTIYF. CDR3 in DNA: TGTGCCAGCAGCCCCTGGGACAGCAACTCTGGAAACACCATATATTTT.